The rows below give T cell receptor beta chains drawn from one sample of a study of radiotherapy plus CTLA-4 blockade in lung cancer. Using immunoSEQ multiplex PCR, the repertoire was profiled, and TCRdb retains in-frame clones only, with some absent. This sample yields around 82,000 clones, of which approximately 80% are seen a single time; about 0.79% belongs to the top ten. This material consisted of peripheral blood, taken from a patient treated with radiotherapy plus ipilimumab. The receptors derive from a human donor with non-small cell lung cancer who had stable disease on radiotherapy plus ipilimumab. The CDR3 runs from the conserved cysteine through the conserved F or W. A D gene is named only where the DNA matches it firmly. Clone size is shown for a subset of rows, as once, few, many or a class of expanded clone.

>TRBD1|TRBV6-6|TRBJ2-7|13|once
CASRGTGGGEQYF
TGTGCCAGCAGGGGAACAGGGGGCGGAGAGCAGTACTTC
>TRBD1|TRBV6-1|TRBJ1-5|15|once
CASGWTGDSNQPQHF
TGTGCCAGCGGATGGACAGGGGATAGCAATCAGCCCCAGCATTTT
>.|TRBV6-1|TRBJ1-5|13|.
CAAVGQYYQPQHF
TGTGCCGCCGTGGGGCAGTACTATCAGCCCCAGCATTTT
>.|TRBV30|TRBJ1-4|10|.
CAWGREKLFF
TGTGCCTGGGGTAGGGAAAAACTGTTTTTT
>.|TRBV19|TRBJ2-5|14|once
CASSRSRDQETQYF
TGTGCCAGTAGTAGGTCGAGGGACCAGGAGACCCAGTACTTC
>.|TRBV25-1|TRBJ2-2|13|.
CASSDLGSGELFF
TGTGCCAGCAGTGATCTGGGGTCCGGGGAGCTGTTTTTT
>.|TRBV14|TRBJ2-1|14|.
CASSQYWGLNEQFF
TGTGCCAGCAGCCAATATTGGGGGCTGAATGAGCAGTTCTTC
>.|TRBV18|TRBJ2-3|16|.
CASSSQPRGARDTQYF
TGTGCCAGCTCAAGCCAACCGAGGGGGGCTAGGGATACGCAGTATTTT
>.|TRBV18|TRBJ1-1|15|once
CASSPGGALGNEAFF
TGTGCCAGCTCACCAGGAGGGGCCCTGGGGAATGAAGCTTTCTTT
>.|TRBV28|TRBJ1-5|12|.
CASSNHNQPQHF
TGTGCCAGCAGTAACCACAATCAGCCCCAGCATTTT
>.|TRBV7-2|TRBJ2-1|16|.
CASSPRGGTPYNEQFF
TGTGCCAGCAGCCCTCGAGGAGGGACTCCTTACAATGAGCAGTTCTTC
>.|TRBV6-5|TRBJ1-4|13|few
CASRAREGEKLFF
TGTGCCAGCCGTGCCAGGGAAGGAGAAAAACTGTTTTTT
>.|TRBV30|TRBJ1-3|13|.
CAWDQYSGNTIYF
TGTGCCTGGGACCAATACTCTGGAAACACCATATATTTT
>.|TRBV7-2|TRBJ2-7|13|once
CASSSIRGYEQYF
TGTGCCAGCAGCTCTATACGAGGGTACGAGCAGTACTTC